The rows below give T cell receptor beta chains drawn from one sample of a study of blood T cell repertoires in COVID-19. Method: immunoSEQ multiplex PCR; TCRdb's copy keeps in-frame clones and lacks some. The sample yields some 200,000 clones, 89% seen once. The specimen was PBMCs or T cells enriched from blood (not recorded which). The receptor set was obtained from a woman between 18 and 29 years old who had recovered from COVID-19. The CDR3 runs from the conserved cysteine through the conserved F or W. The order of the fields is J gene, V gene, D gene, clone size, CDR3 DNA, CDR3 protein. D genes are given only for firm matches. Some rows mark clone size as missing; the rest say once, few, many or name a class of expanded clone.

TRBJ1-2 | TRBV9 | NA | NA | TGTGCCAGCAGCCCTACGATGGAGTACTATGGCTACACCTTC | CASSPTMEYYGYTF
TRBJ1-2 | TRBV27 | TRBD1 | NA | TGTGCCAGCAGTTTGGACAGGGCCTATGGCTACACCTTC | CASSLDRAYGYTF
TRBJ2-4 | TRBV15 | NA | NA | TGTGCCACCAGAGATGGAGGGGGGGCGGTCAAAAACATTCAGTACTTC | CATRDGGGAVKNIQYF
TRBJ1-5 | TRBV5-6 | TRBD1 | once | TGTGCCAGCAGCTTCGGGACAGCCAGTCTAAATCAGCCCCAGCATTTT | CASSFGTASLNQPQHF
TRBJ2-1 | TRBV2 | NA | few | TGTGCCAGTGGAGGGGCAGAAAGGTTCTTC | CASGGAERFF
TRBJ1-2 | TRBV24-1 | TRBD1 | NA | TGTGCCACCAGTGACTCGGGACAGGGAGGAGGACACACCTTC | CATSDSGQGGGHTF
TRBJ1-3 | TRBV5-3 | NA | NA | TGTGCCAGAAGCTTGCCCCCCAGAGGAAACACCATATATTTT | CARSLPPRGNTIYF
TRBJ1-2 | TRBV21-1 | NA | NA | TGTGCCAGCAGCATACCCCAAACAGGGACACGAAGGCTATATGGCTACACCTTC | CASSIPQTGTRRLYGYTF
TRBJ1-2 | TRBV29-1 | NA | once | TGCAGCGTTGGGGGGGTTTTGGGTAACTATGGCTACACCTTC | CSVGGVLGNYGYTF
TRBJ2-1 | TRBV30 | TRBD1 | NA | TGTGCCTGCAATCAGGGACAGGGGTTTAATGAGCAGTTCTTC | CACNQGQGFNEQFF
TRBJ2-2 | TRBV28 | TRBD1 | NA | TGTGCCAGCAGTCCCATGGAAGACAGGGGAACCGGGGAGCTGTTTTTT | CASSPMEDRGTGELFF